This TCR beta chain was recorded in a study of cytomegalovirus exposure and HLA in healthy donors. Vbeta (60) and Jbeta (13) primers were used in the PCR. Profiled with immunoSEQ multiplex PCR; TCRdb holds only in-frame clones, not every one. The table lists 150,000 to 200,000 clones, approximately 77% of them singletons. The V gene lost 2 bases and the J gene lost 13 bases, with 9 bases spanning the gap. The CDR3 runs to 12 residues. Germline CDR1 is MNHEY and CDR2 is SVGAGI. Study results and limitations: V segments that were indistinguishable, TRBV6-2 and TRBV6-3 among them, were omitted from analysis.

With respect to this clone: Its antigen is unidentified.

The sequence came from a man aged 25 to 40 in good health and CMV-seropositive. This rearrangement joins TRBV6-5 to TRBJ1-6; D uncertain. The sequenced material came from PBMCs. CDR3 nucleotide sequence: TGTGCCAGCAGTTACGAGGGTAACCCCCTCCACTTT. It specifies CASSYEGNPLHF.